The source of this TCR beta chain is a study of CD8+ T cells in alopecia areata. The wider study: Patients in the study were on tofacitinib for 6 to 18 months, then off it for 6 months. Study-level points and caveats: In patients, TCRs were shared less clearly than in mice, and HLA may possibly be involved.

Reverse transcription of extracted RNA yielded cDNA, which provided the sequencing template. TCRdb's table, derived via immunoSEQ multiplex PCR, lists solely in-frame clones and lacks some. The sample includes 90,000 to 100,000 clones, 60% to 75% of them seen just once. Germline trimming cut 5 bases from V and 4 bases from J; bases unmatched to any gene: 9. Germline loops: CDR1 PRHDT, CDR2 FYEKMQ (reference sequence). CDR3 length equals 15 residues. The treatment was: oral pan-JAK inhibitor, 5-10 mg twice daily. Turning to this clone: Its cognate antigen is unknown.

This clonotype was obtained from a human donor with alopecia areata. The material was CD8+ T cells sorted from blood, obtained at week 4, from a patient treated with tofacitinib. V gene TRBV13 combines with J gene TRBJ1-1, with 8 bases matching TRBD1. The CDR3 loop reads CASSGVGQGGTEAFF. CDR3 bases: TGTGCCAGCAGCGGCGTAGGACAGGGCGGCACTGAAGCTTTCTTT.